This TCR beta chain was captured in a study of CD4 T cells in relation to SARS-CoV-2 and coronaviruses. On the study more broadly: After nine to eleven days of antigen culture, PBMC TCR beta CDR3s were sequenced. Study conclusions and caveats: In roughly two thirds of donors, memory CD4+ clonotypes crossrecognized SARS-CoV-2 and at least one common cold coronavirus spike.

Sorted naive or memory CD4+ cells met CEF peptides for about 10 days. TCRdb keeps only in-frame clones here, not all; method: immunoSEQ multiplex PCR. The table shows about 43,000 clones, with over 75% occurring only once. The CDR3 has 15 amino acids. The junction had 5 bases not matched to a gene; V was cut back by 3 bases and J by 3 bases. The germline gives CDR1 MGHDK, CDR2 SYGVNS. A word on this clone: Its specificity is unknown.

The TCR was taken from an adult with COVID-19. Sequenced material: naive CD4+ T cells from PBMCs, cultured in vitro. This sample's subset: naive CD4+ T cells isolated by negative enrichment. The rearrangement links TRBV25-1 to TRBJ2-1; 7 nucleotides match TRBD2. For the CDR3, the DNA is TGTGCCAGCAGTGACGGACTAGTAATCTACAATGAGCAGTTCTTC. Its protein product is CASSDGLVIYNEQFF.